This T cell receptor beta chain was identified in a study of CD8+ T cells in alopecia areata. Overall study: Treated patients were scored for severity by percent of scalp affected. Overall study results and limits: While tofacitinib was given, many expanded lesional clones persisted in scalp and blood. Normal scalp showed lower clonality than lesional scalp, especially alopecia totalis/universalis.

Per the germline V gene, CDR1 is SGDLS and CDR2 is YYNGEE. Losses at the gene ends were 6 bases for V and 7 bases for J; bases not matched to a gene: 13. CDR3 size: 16 residues. Treatment: oral pan-JAK inhibitor, 5-10 mg twice daily. Alopecia areata patients gave lesional scalp punch biopsies and peripheral blood samples. Worth noting for this clone: The antigen is unknown.

It was cDNA, reverse transcribed from extracted RNA, that served as the sequencing template. Sequencing was performed with immunoSEQ multiplex PCR; in TCRdb, only in-frame clones are kept and a portion is missing. The repertoire includes approximately 190,000 clones, 58% of them detected once, and about 5% sits in the top ten. The source is a human donor with alopecia areata. The chain links TRBV9 to TRBJ2-1, with 10 bases matching TRBD2. This sample comprised CD4+ T cells sorted from blood, obtained at week 24, from a patient treated with tofacitinib. The CDR3 nucleotides read TGTGCCAGCAACAAGTTTGCTAGCGGGAGTAATAATGAGCAGTTCTTC. Its protein is CASNKFASGSNNEQFF.